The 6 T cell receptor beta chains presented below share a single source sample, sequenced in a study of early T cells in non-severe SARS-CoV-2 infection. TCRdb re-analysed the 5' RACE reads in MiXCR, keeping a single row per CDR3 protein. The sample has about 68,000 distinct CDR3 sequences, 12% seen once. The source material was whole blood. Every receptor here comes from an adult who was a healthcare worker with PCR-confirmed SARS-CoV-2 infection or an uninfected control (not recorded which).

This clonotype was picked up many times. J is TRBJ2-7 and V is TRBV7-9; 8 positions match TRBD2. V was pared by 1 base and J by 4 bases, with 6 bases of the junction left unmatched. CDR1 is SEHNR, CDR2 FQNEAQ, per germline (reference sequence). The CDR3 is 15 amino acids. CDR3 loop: CASSLVAGSSYEQYF. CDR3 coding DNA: TGTGCCAGCAGCTTAGTAGCGGGGAGTAGTTACGAGCAGTACTTC.

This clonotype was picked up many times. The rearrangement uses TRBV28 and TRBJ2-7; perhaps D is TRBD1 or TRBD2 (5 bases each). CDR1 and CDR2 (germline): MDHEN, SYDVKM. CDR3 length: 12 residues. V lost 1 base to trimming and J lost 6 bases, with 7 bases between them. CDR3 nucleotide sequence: TGTGCCAGCAGTTTATTGGGGACCGAGCAGTACTTC. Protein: CASSLLGTEQYF.

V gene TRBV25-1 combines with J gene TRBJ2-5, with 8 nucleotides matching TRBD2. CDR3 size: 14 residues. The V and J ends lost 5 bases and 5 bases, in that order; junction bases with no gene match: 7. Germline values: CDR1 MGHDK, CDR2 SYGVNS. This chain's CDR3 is CASSPGTRGETQYF. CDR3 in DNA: TGTGCCAGCAGTCCGGGGACTAGAGGGGAGACCCAGTACTTC. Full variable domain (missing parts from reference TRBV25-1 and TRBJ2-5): EADIYQTPRYLVIGTGKKITLECSQTMGHDKMYWYQQDPGMELHLIHYSYGVNSTEKGDLSSESTVSRIRTEHFPLTLESARPSHTSQYLCASSPGTRGETQYFGPGTRLLVL.

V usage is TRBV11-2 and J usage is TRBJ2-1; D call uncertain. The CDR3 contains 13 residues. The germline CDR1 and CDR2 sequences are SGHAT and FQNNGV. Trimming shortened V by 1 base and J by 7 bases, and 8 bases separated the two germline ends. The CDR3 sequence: CASSLAVVNEQFF. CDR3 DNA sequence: TGTGCCAGCAGCTTAGCCGTAGTGAATGAGCAGTTCTTC.

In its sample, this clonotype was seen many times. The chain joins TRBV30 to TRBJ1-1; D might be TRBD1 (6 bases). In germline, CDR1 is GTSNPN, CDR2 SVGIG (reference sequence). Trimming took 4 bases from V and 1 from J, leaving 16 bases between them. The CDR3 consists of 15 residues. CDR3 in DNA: TGTGCCTGGACCCTCAGGGGAAATACGAACACTGAAGCTTTCTTT. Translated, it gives CAWTLRGNTNTEAFF.

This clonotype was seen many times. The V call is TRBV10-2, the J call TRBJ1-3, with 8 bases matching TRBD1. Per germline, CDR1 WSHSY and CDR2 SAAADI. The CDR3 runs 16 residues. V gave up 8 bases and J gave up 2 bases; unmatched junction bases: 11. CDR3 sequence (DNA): TGCGCCAGCCGGGACTTAGGACAGGGTCCTGGAAACACCATATATTTT. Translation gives CASRDLGQGPGNTIYF.